This T cell receptor beta chain was identified in a study of technical replicates of blood from four donors. Here immunoSEQ multiplex PCR was the method, and the copy in TCRdb shows in-frame clones only, minus some. The sample lists roughly 87,000 clones; roughly 90% were seen once. This receptor was taken from a human donor in good health. Input material: T cells isolated from PBMCs.

The CDR3 nucleotides are TGTGCCAGCAGTCACAGGGTTGGCTCTGAAGCTTTCTTT. This translates into CASSHRVGSEAFF. The chain employs TRBV27 and TRBJ1-1; D possibly corresponds to TRBD1 (6 bases). Trimming cost V 5 bases and J 6 bases, with 13 bases left between them. The V gene's germline CDR1 is MNHEY and CDR2 SMNVEV (reference sequence). The length of the CDR3 is 13 residues.